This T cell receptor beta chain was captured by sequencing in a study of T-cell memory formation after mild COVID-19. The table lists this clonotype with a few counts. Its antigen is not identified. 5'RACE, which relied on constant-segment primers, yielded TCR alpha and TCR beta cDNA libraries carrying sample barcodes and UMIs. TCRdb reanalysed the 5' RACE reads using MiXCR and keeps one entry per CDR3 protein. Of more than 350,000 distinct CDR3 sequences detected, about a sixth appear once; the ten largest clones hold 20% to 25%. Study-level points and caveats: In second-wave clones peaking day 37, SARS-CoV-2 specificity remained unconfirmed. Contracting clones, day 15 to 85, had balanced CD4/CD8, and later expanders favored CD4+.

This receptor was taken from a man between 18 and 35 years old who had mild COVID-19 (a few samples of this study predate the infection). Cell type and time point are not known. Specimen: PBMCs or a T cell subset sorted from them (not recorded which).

The chain's CDR3 is CASSPGGEGYGYTF. The DNA for the CDR3 is TGTGCCAGCAGTCCAGGGGGCGAAGGATATGGCTACACCTTC. This chain uses TRBV28 with TRBJ1-2; 8 positions match TRBD1. The germline V gene has CDR1 MDHEN and CDR2 SYDVKM. CDR3 length: 14 residues. The ends lost 5 bases at V and 5 bases at J; junction bases unmatched: 7.